This T cell receptor (beta chain) was identified during a study of cytomegalovirus exposure and HLA in healthy donors. Study outcomes and limitations: A list of approximately 160 TCR beta chains associated with cytomegalovirus was given.

The PCR used 60 Vbeta and 13 Jbeta primers. Assay used: immunoSEQ multiplex PCR; TCRdb lists only in-frame clones, some missing. The sample holds approximately 150,000 clones. The germline V gene encodes CDR1 LNHDA and CDR2 SQIVND (reference sequence). V lost 7 bases and J lost 0, with 13 bases in between. This CDR3 comprises 16 residues. In the case of this clone: The antigen is unknown.

The TCR was taken from a male donor in good health and CMV-seronegative. The material sequenced was PBMCs. The chain is built from TRBV19 and TRBJ1-6; maybe TRBD1 (6 bases). In DNA, the CDR3 is TGTGCCAGTAAGTGGGACACGAGCTCCTATAATTCACCCCTCCACTTT. Its translation is CASKWDTSSYNSPLHF.